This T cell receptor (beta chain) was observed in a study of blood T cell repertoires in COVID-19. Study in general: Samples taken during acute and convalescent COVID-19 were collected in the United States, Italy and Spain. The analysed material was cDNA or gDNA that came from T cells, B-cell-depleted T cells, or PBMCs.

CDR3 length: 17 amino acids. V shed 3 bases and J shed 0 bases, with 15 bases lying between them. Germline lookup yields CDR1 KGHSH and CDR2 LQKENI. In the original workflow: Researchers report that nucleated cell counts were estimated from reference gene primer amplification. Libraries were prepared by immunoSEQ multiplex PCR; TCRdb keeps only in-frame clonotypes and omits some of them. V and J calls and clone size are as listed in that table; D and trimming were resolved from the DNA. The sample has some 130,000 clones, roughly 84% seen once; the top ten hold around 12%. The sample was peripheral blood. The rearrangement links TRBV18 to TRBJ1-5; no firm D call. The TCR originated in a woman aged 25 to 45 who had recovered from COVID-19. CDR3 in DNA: TGTGCCAGCTCACCTAGTCCGGCACTAGATAGCAATCAGCCCCAGCATTTT. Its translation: CASSPSPALDSNQPQHF.